This is a list of T cell receptor beta chains from one sample in a study of blood T cell repertoires in COVID-19. The data were produced by immunoSEQ multiplex PCR, yet TCRdb's version contains in-frame clones alone and is incomplete. The sample shows a few hundred thousand clones, 70% to 90% of them seen only once. Input material: peripheral blood. Source of these receptors: a man between 60 and 70 years old with acute or convalescent COVID-19. CDR3s include the opening cysteine and the closing phenylalanine or tryptophan. Fields, in order: D gene, J gene, clone size, V gene, CDR3 DNA, CDR3 protein. D genes are given only for firm matches. Size tells how often a clone was seen (once, few, many) or the class of an expanded clone, and some rows leave it out.

D: NA
J: TRBJ2-4
size: NA
V: TRBV7-2
DNA: TGTGCCAGCAGCTCTAGAGGAGTTACCAAAAACATTCAGTACTTC
CDR3: CASSSRGVTKNIQYF

D: TRBD2
J: TRBJ2-1
size: NA
V: TRBV27
DNA: TGTGCCAGCAGGCCGCCGGGACTAGCGATTTACAATGAGCAGTTCTTC
CDR3: CASRPPGLAIYNEQFF

D: NA
J: TRBJ2-5
size: NA
V: TRBV21-1
DNA: TGTGCCAGCAGCGACCCCGGGACAGGGAAACAAGAGACCCAGTACTTC
CDR3: CASSDPGTGKQETQYF

D: NA
J: TRBJ1-4
size: NA
V: TRBV28
DNA: TGTGCCAGCAGTTCGCCCCGGGGTGGCCACGAAAAACTGTTTTTT
CDR3: CASSSPRGGHEKLFF

D: NA
J: TRBJ2-2
size: NA
V: TRBV4-3
DNA: TGCGCCAGCAGCCTTCAGGGAGGAGGGGGCAACACCGGGGAGCTGTTTTTT
CDR3: CASSLQGGGGNTGELFF

D: TRBD2
J: TRBJ2-1
size: once
V: TRBV3-1/TRBV3-2
DNA: TGTGCCAGCAGCCCTGACCTCCTAGCGGGAGACGTCTACAATGAGCAGTTCTTC
CDR3: CASSPDLLAGDVYNEQFF

D: TRBD2
J: TRBJ2-5
size: once
V: TRBV30
DNA: TGTGCCTGGCGCTTCCGTGGGGAACTAGCGGGTCCGGGCCGAGAGACCCAGTACTTC
CDR3: CAWRFRGELAGPGRETQYF

D: NA
J: TRBJ2-5
size: NA
V: TRBV30
DNA: TGTGCCTGGAGTCTAAGGGAGGAGACCCAGTACTTC
CDR3: CAWSLREETQYF

D: NA
J: TRBJ2-7
size: NA
V: TRBV18
DNA: TGTGCCAGCTCACCATCTACCGAGCAGTACTTC
CDR3: CASSPSTEQYF

D: NA
J: TRBJ2-2
size: NA
V: TRBV11-2
DNA: TGTGCCAGCAGCTTAGAGAGATCTTACGCGAACACCGGGGAGCTGTTTTTT
CDR3: CASSLERSYANTGELFF

D: NA
J: TRBJ2-2
size: NA
V: TRBV10-3
DNA: TGTGCCATCAGATCCGACAGGCCGAACACCGGGGAGCTGTTTTTT
CDR3: CAIRSDRPNTGELFF

D: NA
J: TRBJ1-3
size: NA
V: TRBV11-2
DNA: TGTGCCAGCAGCTTATGGGAAAAGGGGAACTCTGGAAACACCATATATTTT
CDR3: CASSLWEKGNSGNTIYF

D: TRBD1
J: TRBJ2-2
size: NA
V: TRBV6-5
DNA: TGTGCCAGCAGCAAAAACAGGGGCAACACCGGGGAGCTGTTTTTT
CDR3: CASSKNRGNTGELFF

D: NA
J: TRBJ2-5
size: NA
V: TRBV27
DNA: TGTGCCAGCAGTTTAGGGGGCGGACTCCAAGAGACCCAGTACTTC
CDR3: CASSLGGGLQETQYF

D: NA
J: TRBJ2-5
size: few
V: TRBV20-1
DNA: TGCAGTGCTAGTCCTGAGGAGACCCAGTACTTC
CDR3: CSASPEETQYF

D: TRBD2
J: TRBJ2-3
size: NA
V: TRBV7-2
DNA: TGTGCCAGCAGCTTAGGGCTAGCGGGAGGGCCGACAGATACGCAGTATTTT
CDR3: CASSLGLAGGPTDTQYF

D: TRBD1
J: TRBJ1-2
size: NA
V: TRBV7-9
DNA: TGTGCCAGCAGCTTTTTCCCGGGACAGGGTTTACGGGGCTACACCTTC
CDR3: CASSFFPGQGLRGYTF

D: NA
J: TRBJ1-5
size: NA
V: TRBV11-2
DNA: TGTGCCAGCAGCTTCCGGGGGGGCAATCAGCCCCAGCATTTT
CDR3: CASSFRGGNQPQHF

D: TRBD1
J: TRBJ1-3
size: NA
V: TRBV11-2
DNA: TGTGCCAGCAGCTTAGCCGGGACAGGGACTGGAAACACCATATATTTT
CDR3: CASSLAGTGTGNTIYF

D: NA
J: TRBJ2-7
size: NA
V: TRBV29-1
DNA: TGCAGCGGGGGGCCCTTTTCGGAGGAGCAGTACTTC
CDR3: CSGGPFSEEQYF

D: NA
J: TRBJ2-5
size: NA
V: TRBV13
DNA: TGTGCCAGCAGCCCCCGGAGGGAGGAGACCCAGTACTTC
CDR3: CASSPRREETQYF

D: NA
J: TRBJ2-3
size: NA
V: TRBV7-9
DNA: TGTGCCAGCAGCTCGCAGACATACACAGATACGCAGTATTTT
CDR3: CASSSQTYTDTQYF

D: NA
J: TRBJ2-7
size: NA
V: TRBV7-3
DNA: TGTGCCAGCAGCCCATCGGCCGGGAACGAGCAGTACTTC
CDR3: CASSPSAGNEQYF

D: TRBD1
J: TRBJ2-7
size: NA
V: TRBV27
DNA: TGTGCCAGCAGTTTGGGACAGGGCGGCAACGAGCAGTACTTC
CDR3: CASSLGQGGNEQYF

D: NA
J: TRBJ2-5
size: NA
V: TRBV10-3
DNA: TGTGCCATCAGCCAAACTAGACCAGAGACCCAGTACTTC
CDR3: CAISQTRPETQYF

D: TRBD2
J: TRBJ2-1
size: NA
V: TRBV4-3
DNA: TGCGCCAGCAGCCAAGAGGTAGCGGGAGGGCCGCCGGGGAATGAGCAGTTCTTC
CDR3: CASSQEVAGGPPGNEQFF

D: NA
J: TRBJ1-3
size: NA
V: TRBV18
DNA: TGTGCCAGCTCACCACCCTCCGGGATGCTACACACCATATATTTT
CDR3: CASSPPSGMLHTIYF

D: TRBD2
J: TRBJ2-1
size: NA
V: TRBV5-4
DNA: TGTGCCAGCACTGCCGAGGCTAGCGGATTTTACAATGAGCAGTTCTTC
CDR3: CASTAEASGFYNEQFF

D: TRBD1
J: TRBJ2-7
size: NA
V: TRBV5-5
DNA: TGTGCCAGCAGCTTGGACAGGGGATCCAACGAGCAGTACTTC
CDR3: CASSLDRGSNEQYF

D: NA
J: TRBJ2-2
size: NA
V: TRBV7-6
DNA: TGTGCCAGCAGCAACAGGGCCAGCACCGGGGAGCTGTTTTTT
CDR3: CASSNRASTGELFF

D: NA
J: TRBJ1-5
size: NA
V: TRBV27
DNA: TGTGCCAGCAGGAAACAGGGTAATCAGCCCCAGCATTTT
CDR3: CASRKQGNQPQHF

D: NA
J: TRBJ2-5
size: NA
V: TRBV14
DNA: TGTGCCAGCAGCTGGACACAGGGCGAGACCCAGTACTTC
CDR3: CASSWTQGETQYF

D: NA
J: TRBJ2-5
size: NA
V: TRBV4-2
DNA: TGTGCCAGCAGCCAAGTGCCCGTTGGGGGGAGTATTCAAGAGACCCAGTACTTC
CDR3: CASSQVPVGGSIQETQYF

D: NA
J: TRBJ2-1
size: NA
V: TRBV12-3/TRBV12-4
DNA: TGTGCCAGCAGACTAAGTGAGCAGTTCTTC
CDR3: CASRLSEQFF

D: NA
J: TRBJ1-5
size: once
V: TRBV18
DNA: TGTGCCAGCTCACCGCAGGTTAATCAGCCCCAGCATTTT
CDR3: CASSPQVNQPQHF

D: NA
J: TRBJ2-7
size: few
V: TRBV6-5
DNA: TGTGCCAGTTCCCGGACTGAATCCTACGAGCAGTACTTC
CDR3: CASSRTESYEQYF

D: NA
J: TRBJ2-7
size: once
V: TRBV27
DNA: TGTGCCAGCAGTTTCAGGAGGACGGGCTACGAGCAGTACTTC
CDR3: CASSFRRTGYEQYF

D: NA
J: TRBJ1-1
size: NA
V: TRBV9
DNA: TGTGCCAGCAGCCCAACAGACAGGCCCACTGAAGCTTTCTTT
CDR3: CASSPTDRPTEAFF

D: NA
J: TRBJ1-5
size: NA
V: TRBV4-3
DNA: TGCGCCAGCAGCCAAAACAGGGATCAGCCCCAGCATTTT
CDR3: CASSQNRDQPQHF

D: TRBD2
J: TRBJ2-2
size: NA
V: TRBV4-1
DNA: TGCGCCAGCATCGTCACCGGGACTAGCGGGTCGAAGAGCACCGGGGAGCTGTTTTTT
CDR3: CASIVTGTSGSKSTGELFF

D: TRBD2
J: TRBJ2-3
size: NA
V: TRBV7-3
DNA: TGTGCCAGCAGCCCCAAACTAGCGGGAGAGGGCACAGATACGCAGTATTTT
CDR3: CASSPKLAGEGTDTQYF

D: NA
J: TRBJ1-1
size: NA
V: TRBV3-1/TRBV3-2
DNA: TGTGCCAGCAGCCAAGAATCGCGGCGGATGAACACTGAAGCTTTCTTT
CDR3: CASSQESRRMNTEAFF

D: TRBD2
J: TRBJ2-3
size: NA
V: TRBV7-3
DNA: TGTGCCAGCAGCTTAAGGGGACTAGCGGGAGTTACAGATACGCAGTATTTT
CDR3: CASSLRGLAGVTDTQYF

D: TRBD2
J: TRBJ2-1
size: NA
V: TRBV10-3
DNA: TGTGCCATCGGGGCGGGAGGTAGCTCCTACAATGAGCAGTTCTTC
CDR3: CAIGAGGSSYNEQFF

D: NA
J: TRBJ1-5
size: NA
V: TRBV15
DNA: TGTGCCACCAGCAAGGACATCAATCAGCCCCAGCATTTT
CDR3: CATSKDINQPQHF

D: TRBD2
J: TRBJ2-7
size: NA
V: TRBV7-2
DNA: TGTGCCAGCAGCCTACTAGCGGGTTATTACGAGCAGTACTTC
CDR3: CASSLLAGYYEQYF

D: NA
J: TRBJ1-5
size: few
V: TRBV7-9
DNA: TGTGCCAGCAGCCAACCGGGAAATAGCAATCAGCCCCAGCATTTT
CDR3: CASSQPGNSNQPQHF

D: NA
J: TRBJ2-2
size: NA
V: TRBV12-3/TRBV12-4
DNA: TGTGCCAGCAGTTTATGGCCCGGGGAGCTGTTTTTT
CDR3: CASSLWPGELFF

D: TRBD1
J: TRBJ1-1
size: NA
V: TRBV4-1
DNA: TGCGCCAGCAGCCGGTCCCAAGGGGGACAGAGCACTGAAGCTTTCTTT
CDR3: CASSRSQGGQSTEAFF

D: NA
J: TRBJ2-7
size: NA
V: TRBV5-1
DNA: TGCGCCAGCAGCTTGCTCGGTAGCTCCTACGAGCAGTACTTC
CDR3: CASSLLGSSYEQYF